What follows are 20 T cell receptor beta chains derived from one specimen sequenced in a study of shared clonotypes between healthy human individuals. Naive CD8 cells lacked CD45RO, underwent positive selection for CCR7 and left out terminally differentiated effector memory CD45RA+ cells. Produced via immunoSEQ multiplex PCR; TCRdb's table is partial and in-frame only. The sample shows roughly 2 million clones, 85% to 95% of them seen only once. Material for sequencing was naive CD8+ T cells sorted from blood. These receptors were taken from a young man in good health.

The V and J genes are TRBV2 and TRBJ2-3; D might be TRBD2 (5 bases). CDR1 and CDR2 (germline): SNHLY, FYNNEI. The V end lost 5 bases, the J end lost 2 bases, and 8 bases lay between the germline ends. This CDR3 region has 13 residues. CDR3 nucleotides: TGTGCCAGCAGTCGGGGTTACACAGATACGCAGTATTTT. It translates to CASSRGYTDTQYF. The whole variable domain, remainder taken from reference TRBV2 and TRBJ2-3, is EPEVTQTPSHQVTQMGQEVILRCVPISNHLYFYWYRQILGQKVEFLVSFYNNEISEKSEIFDDQFSVERPDGSNFTLKIRSTKLEDSAMYFCASSRGYTDTQYFGPGTRLTVL.

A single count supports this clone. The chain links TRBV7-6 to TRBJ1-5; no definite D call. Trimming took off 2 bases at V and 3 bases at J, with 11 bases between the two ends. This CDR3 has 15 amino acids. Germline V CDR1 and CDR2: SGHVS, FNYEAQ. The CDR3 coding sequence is TGTGCCAGCAGCTTAAACGGCGGCCCCAATCAGCCCCAGCATTTT. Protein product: CASSLNGGPNQPQHF.

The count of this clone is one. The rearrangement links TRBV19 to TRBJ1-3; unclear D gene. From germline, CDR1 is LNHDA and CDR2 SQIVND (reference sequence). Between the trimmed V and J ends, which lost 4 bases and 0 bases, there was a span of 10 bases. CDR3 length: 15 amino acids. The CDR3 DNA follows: TGTGCCAGTAGTAGCGGAGACTCCTCTGGAAACACCATATATTTT. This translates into CASSSGDSSGNTIYF.

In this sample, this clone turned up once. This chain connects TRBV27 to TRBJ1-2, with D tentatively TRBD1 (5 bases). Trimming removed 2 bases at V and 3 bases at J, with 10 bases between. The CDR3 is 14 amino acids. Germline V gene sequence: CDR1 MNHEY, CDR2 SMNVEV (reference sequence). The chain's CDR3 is CASSLTRVDYGYTF. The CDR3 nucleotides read TGTGCCAGCAGTTTAACCAGGGTGGACTATGGCTACACCTTC.

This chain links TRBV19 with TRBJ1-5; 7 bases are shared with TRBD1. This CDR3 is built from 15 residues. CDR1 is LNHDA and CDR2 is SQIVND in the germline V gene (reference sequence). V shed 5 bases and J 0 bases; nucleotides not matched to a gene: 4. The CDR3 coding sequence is TGTGCCAGTAGTGCCGGGACAGATAGCAATCAGCCCCAGCATTTT. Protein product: CASSAGTDSNQPQHF.

The CDR3 is CASSFTSAYEQYF. DNA of the CDR3: TGTGCCAGCAGTTTTACGAGCGCCTACGAGCAGTACTTC. The chain carries TRBV27 and TRBJ2-7; D unresolved. The germline V and J ends were trimmed by 3 bases and 2 bases, with 8 bases remaining between them. This CDR3 has 13 residues. Germline lookup yields CDR1 MNHEY and CDR2 SMNVEV (reference sequence).

The CDR3, as DNA: TGTGCCAGCAGTCTAACACTAGCAGATACGCAGTATTTT. Translating it yields CASSLTLADTQYF. The chain joins TRBV5-4 to TRBJ2-3; perhaps TRBD2 as D (5 bases). The CDR3 has 13 residues. CDR1 is SGHNT, CDR2 YYREEE, per germline (reference sequence). Trimming shortened V by 5 bases and J by 4 bases, and 11 bases separated the two germline ends. Combining the CDR3 with reference TRBV5-4 and TRBJ2-3 gives the whole variable domain ETGVTQSPTHLIKTRGQQVTLRCSSQSGHNTVSWYQQALGQGPQFIFQYYREEENGRGNFPPRFSGLQFPNYSSELNVNALELDDSALYLCASSLTLADTQYFGPGTRLTVL.

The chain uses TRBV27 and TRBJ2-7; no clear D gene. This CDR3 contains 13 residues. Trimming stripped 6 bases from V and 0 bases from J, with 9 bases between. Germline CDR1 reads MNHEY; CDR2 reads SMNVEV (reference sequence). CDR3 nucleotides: TGTGCCAGCAGGAAGGCTAACTCCTACGAGCAGTACTTC. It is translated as CASRKANSYEQYF.

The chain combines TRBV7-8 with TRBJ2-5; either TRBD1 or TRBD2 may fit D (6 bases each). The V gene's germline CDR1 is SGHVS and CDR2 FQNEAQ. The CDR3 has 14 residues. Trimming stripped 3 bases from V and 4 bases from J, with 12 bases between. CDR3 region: CASSFIQGGETQYF. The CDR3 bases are TGTGCCAGCAGCTTTATACAGGGAGGAGAGACCCAGTACTTC.

This CDR3 reads CASSPQAETGVYEQYF. Written as DNA, the CDR3 is TGCGCCAGCAGCCCCCAGGCCGAGACAGGGGTCTACGAGCAGTACTTC. The rearrangement joins TRBV4-1 to TRBJ2-7; 8 positions match TRBD1. The CDR3 totals 16 residues. Germline loops: CDR1 MGHRA, CDR2 YSYEKL. The junction had 11 bases not matched to a gene; V was cut back by 4 bases and J by 3 bases.

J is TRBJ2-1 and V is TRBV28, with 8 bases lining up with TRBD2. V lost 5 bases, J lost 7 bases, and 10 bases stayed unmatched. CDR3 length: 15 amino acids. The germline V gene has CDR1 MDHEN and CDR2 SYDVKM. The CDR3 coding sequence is TGTGCCAGCAGTCCACGCAGCGGGAGTGTGAATGAGCAGTTCTTC. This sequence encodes CASSPRSGSVNEQFF.

The CDR3 coding sequence is TGTGCCAGCGAAACGTCGACGAACACTGAAGCTTTCTTT. Translation gives CASETSTNTEAFF. This chain uses TRBV6-5 with TRBJ1-1; no clear D gene. V gave up 8 bases and J gave up 1 base, with 11 bases separating them. The germline CDR1 and CDR2 sequences are MNHEY and SVGAGI. The length of the CDR3 is 13 residues.

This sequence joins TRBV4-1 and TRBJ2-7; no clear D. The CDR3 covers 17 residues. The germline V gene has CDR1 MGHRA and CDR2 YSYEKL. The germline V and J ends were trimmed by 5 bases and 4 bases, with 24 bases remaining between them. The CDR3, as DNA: TGCGCCAGCAGCTTCGACATGTTGACCTTCCCGACGTACGAGCAGTACTTC. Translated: CASSFDMLTFPTYEQYF.

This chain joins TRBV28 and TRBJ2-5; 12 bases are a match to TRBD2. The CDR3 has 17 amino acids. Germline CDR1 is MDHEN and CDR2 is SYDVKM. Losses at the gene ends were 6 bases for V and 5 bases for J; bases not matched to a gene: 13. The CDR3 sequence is CASRPISSGGAGETQYF. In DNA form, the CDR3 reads TGTGCCAGCAGACCAATTTCTAGCGGGGGGGCCGGGGAGACCCAGTACTTC.

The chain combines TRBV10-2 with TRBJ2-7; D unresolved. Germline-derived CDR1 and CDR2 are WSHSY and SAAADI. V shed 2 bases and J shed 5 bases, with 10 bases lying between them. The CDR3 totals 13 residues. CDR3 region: CASSELVSNEQYF. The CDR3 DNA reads TGCGCCAGCAGTGAGCTAGTTAGTAACGAGCAGTACTTC.

CDR3 nucleotides: TGCGCCAGCAGCCAAGATAAGGGAGCATTGGAGACCCAGTACTTC. This sequence encodes CASSQDKGALETQYF. V is TRBV4-1 and J is TRBJ2-5; D is perhaps TRBD2 (5 bases). The CDR3 contains 15 residues. Germline-derived CDR1 and CDR2 are MGHRA and YSYEKL. The ends were cut back, 0 bases at V and 5 bases at J, with 13 bases in the middle.

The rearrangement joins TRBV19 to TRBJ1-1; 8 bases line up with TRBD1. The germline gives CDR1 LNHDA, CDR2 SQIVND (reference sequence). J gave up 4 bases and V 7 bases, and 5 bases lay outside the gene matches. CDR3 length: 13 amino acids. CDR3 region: CASITGGTTEAFF. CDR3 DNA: TGTGCCAGTATCACAGGGGGGACCACTGAAGCTTTCTTT.

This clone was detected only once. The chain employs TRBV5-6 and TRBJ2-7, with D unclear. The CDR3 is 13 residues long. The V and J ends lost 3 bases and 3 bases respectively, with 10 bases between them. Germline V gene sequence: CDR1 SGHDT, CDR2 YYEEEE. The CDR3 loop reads CASSSDFYYEQYF. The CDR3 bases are TGTGCCAGCAGCTCCGACTTCTACTACGAGCAGTACTTC.

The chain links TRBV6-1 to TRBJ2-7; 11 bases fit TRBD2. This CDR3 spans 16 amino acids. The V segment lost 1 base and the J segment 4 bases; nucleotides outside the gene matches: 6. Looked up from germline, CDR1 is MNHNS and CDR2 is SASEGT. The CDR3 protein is CASSEGVAGGSYEQYF. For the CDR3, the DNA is TGTGCCAGCAGTGAAGGGGTAGCGGGAGGGAGTTACGAGCAGTACTTC.

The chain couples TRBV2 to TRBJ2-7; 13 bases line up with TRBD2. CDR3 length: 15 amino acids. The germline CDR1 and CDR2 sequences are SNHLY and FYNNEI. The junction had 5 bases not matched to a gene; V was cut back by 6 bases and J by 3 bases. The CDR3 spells CASSGLAGENYEQYF. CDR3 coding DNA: TGTGCCAGCAGCGGACTAGCGGGGGAAAACTACGAGCAGTACTTC.